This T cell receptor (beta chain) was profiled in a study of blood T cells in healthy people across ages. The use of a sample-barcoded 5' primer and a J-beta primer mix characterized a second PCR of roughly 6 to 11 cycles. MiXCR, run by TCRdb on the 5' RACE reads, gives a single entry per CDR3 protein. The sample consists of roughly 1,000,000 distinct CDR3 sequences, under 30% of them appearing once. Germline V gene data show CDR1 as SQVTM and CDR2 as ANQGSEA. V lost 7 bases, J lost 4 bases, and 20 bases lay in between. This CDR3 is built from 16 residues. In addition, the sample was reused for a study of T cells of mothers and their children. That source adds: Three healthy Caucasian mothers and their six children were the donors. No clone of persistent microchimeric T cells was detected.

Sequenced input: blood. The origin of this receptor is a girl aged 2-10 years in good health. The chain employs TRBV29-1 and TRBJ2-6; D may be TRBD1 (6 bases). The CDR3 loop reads CSGIRQDQTGANVLTF. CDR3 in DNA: TGCAGCGGGATTCGACAGGACCAAACGGGGGCCAACGTCCTGACTTTC.